This T cell receptor beta chain was identified in a study of T cell repertoires in cytomegalovirus infection. At the level of the study: Matching HLA type and CMV infection were both indicated by public TCR beta signatures.

There are 14 residues in the CDR3. Germline V gene data show CDR1 as DFQATT and CDR2 as SNEGSKA (reference sequence). With 3 bases clipped from V and 0 bases from J, the junction kept 3 bases outside the gene matches. TCRdb re-called the reads through MiXCR, storing one row per CDR3 protein. The sample has roughly 320,000 distinct CDR3 sequences; about 8.8% are singletons. The study, taken as a whole, reports: CMV-specific HLA-C-restricted TCR beta clonotypes dominated the ex vivo response. The cumulative frequency of public TCR beta families identified carriers of CMV plus the relevant HLA.

As regards this clonotype: The antigen is undetermined.

The sample was PBMCs. This receptor was taken from a human donor in good health (CMV status not recorded). Some clones in this sample may be carry-over from other donors' samples. The V gene is TRBV20-1, the J gene TRBJ2-3; 7 nucleotides align to TRBD2. The CDR3 loop reads CSARRGLSTDTQYF. The CDR3 coding sequence is TGCAGTGCTAGGCGGGGGTTGAGCACAGATACGCAGTATTTT.